The 7 T cell receptor beta chains below all came from one sample that was sequenced in a study of T-cell memory formation after mild COVID-19. TCRdb analysed the 5' RACE reads with MiXCR anew, one entry per CDR3 protein. The top ten clones hold roughly 22% of a sample with under 300,000 distinct CDR3 sequences, roughly 8% of them seen once. Sequenced: PBMCs or a T cell subset sorted from them (not recorded which). These receptor sequences come from a young man who had mild COVID-19 (a few samples of this study predate the infection). Cell type and time point are not known.

This clonotype appeared a few times. This chain uses TRBV11-2 with TRBJ2-3; D is uncertain. The CDR3 contains 15 residues. Trimming removed 1 base at V and 1 base at J, with 9 bases between. The germline gives CDR1 SGHAT, CDR2 FQNNGV. For the CDR3, the DNA is TGTGCCAGCAGCTTAGGGGCCCGTGGCACAGATACGCAGTATTTT. The encoded protein is CASSLGARGTDTQYF.

This clonotype was seen a few times. The chain links TRBV29-1 to TRBJ1-2, with 7 bases identical to TRBD1. Per germline, CDR1 SQVTM and CDR2 ANQGSEA. The CDR3 runs 12 residues. Trimming at V came to 4 bases and at J to 8 bases, leaving 7 bases not matched to a gene. The CDR3 here is CSVGTGEYGYTF. For the CDR3, the DNA is TGCAGCGTTGGAACAGGGGAGTACGGCTACACCTTC.

This chain links TRBV12-3 or TRBV12-4 with TRBJ2-1; D unresolved. V dropped 0 bases and J dropped 1 base, with 7 bases sitting between them. The CDR3 consists of 15 residues. CDR3 loop: CASSLAPDSYNEQFF. CDR3 in DNA: TGTGCCAGCAGTTTAGCGCCGGATTCCTACAATGAGCAGTTCTTC.

This clonotype occurred many times. This rearrangement joins TRBV5-1 to TRBJ2-7, with a tentative D call TRBD2 (5 bases). The CDR3 extends over 13 amino acids. CDR1 SGHRS and CDR2 YFSETQ come from the germline V gene. V lost 2 bases and J 3 bases, leaving 9 bases between the germline ends. The CDR3: CASSFLANYEQYF. The CDR3 nucleotides read TGCGCCAGCAGCTTCCTAGCTAACTACGAGCAGTACTTC. Combining the CDR3 with reference TRBV5-1 and TRBJ2-7 gives the whole variable domain KAGVTQTPRYLIKTRGQQVTLSCSPISGHRSVSWYQQTPGQGLQFLFEYFSETQRNKGNFPGRFSGRQFSNSRSEMNVSTLELGDSALYLCASSFLANYEQYFGPGTRLTVT.

This clonotype was counted once. This rearrangement joins TRBV18 to TRBJ1-3; D remains unclear. Trimming took off 4 bases at V and 0 bases at J, with 10 bases between the two ends. The CDR3 is 15 amino acids. The V gene's germline CDR1 is KGHSH and CDR2 LQKENI. The CDR3 region is CASSLTDPSGNTIYF. The CDR3 coding sequence is TGTGCCAGCTCACTCACGGATCCCTCTGGAAACACCATATATTTT.

This clonotype showed up just a few times. The V and J genes are TRBV9 and TRBJ2-1, with D hard to call. Germline-derived CDR1 and CDR2 are SGDLS and YYNGEE. Trimming left V 3 bases short and J 4 bases short, with 11 bases between. This CDR3 has 14 amino acids. The CDR3 nucleotides read TGTGCCAGCAGCGCCCGCGGAGAGTACAATGAGCAGTTCTTC. Protein sequence: CASSARGEYNEQFF.

In its sample, this clonotype was seen a few times. The rearrangement joins TRBV12-3 or TRBV12-4 to TRBJ2-7, with TRBD2 matching 12 bases. Germline trimming cut 8 bases from V and 2 bases from J; bases unmatched to any gene: 1. This CDR3 has 13 residues. The CDR3 DNA sequence: TGTGCCAGCGCTAGCGGGGGGGCCTACGAGCAGTACTTC. Its protein product is CASASGGAYEQYF.